What follows describes a single TCR beta chain. Its antigen is not yet known. No per-base quality is available; no much larger clone lies one base away. Donors were 39 systemically healthy Caucasian individuals from Russia aged roughly 6 to 90 years. Each donor gave 8 to 10 milliliters of peripheral blood, drawn into EDTA-treated Vacutainer tubes. Ficoll-Paque density-gradient centrifugation was used to isolate PBMCs, with at least 6.5 million per sample. Trizol reagent was used to extract total RNA from PBMCs, with at least 5.5 micrograms per sample. For every donor, an aliquot of PBMCs went through flow cytometry to measure the percentages of naive CD45RAhigh/CD27high T cells. This sample is drawn from a study of blood T cells in healthy people across ages (dated by TCRdb to 2015 to 2017). For context, the study as a whole: In model experiments, roughly one uniquely barcoded TCR beta cDNA molecule per two T cells was captured by template switching. For two donors (one aged 18 to 30 and one aged 80 or older), the study analyzed two additional independent replicas of 1 million unique cDNA reads from the same blood draw. The donors were divided into four age groups: young (average roughly 15 years), middle-aged (approximately 39), aged (approximately 62) and long-lived (nearly 85). To avoid experimental bias, donors of different ages were randomly spread across the sequencing lanes. Age-related changes in TCR beta repertoire diversity were measured in the study by deep sequencing normalized with unique cDNA molecular identifiers.

From the cysteine up to the phenylalanine, the CDR3 has a length of 14 residues. CDR3 DNA is the only sequence kept; it has 42 bases, read in frame from the first base. V lost 4 bases and J lost 1 base; the stretch between them is 11 bases long. Per the germline V gene (reference sequence), SGHNT is the CDR1 and YYREEE is the CDR2. Library construction relied on 5' RACE. The instrument given in TCRdb is Illumina HiSeq 2500. A second PCR of roughly 7 to 12 cycles was performed with a sample-barcoded 5' primer and a J-beta primer mix. Each TCR beta cDNA molecule received a unique molecular identifier from a template-switch 5' adaptor carrying 12 random nucleotides. Each sample yielded at least 2.5 million CDR3-containing paired-end reads. First-strand cDNA synthesis was performed from all RNA using the Mint cDNA synthesis kit, with priming by a TRBC-specific oligonucleotide. Following uracil-DNA glycosylase treatment, all cDNA underwent a first 18-cycle PCR with the universal primers M1SS and BC2_uni_R. The authors' analysis ran thus. For normalization, 1 million high-quality reads were randomly selected from each sample, with every read carrying a distinct molecular identifier. Instead of being binned into consensus sequences, reads that shared molecular identifiers were thrown out. MiTCR, set to a Q25 quality threshold and the strictest error-elimination algorithm, was used for CDR3 identification, clonotype clustering and error correction. A nonparametric unseen species model with Euler transformation was used to estimate a lower bound on total TCR beta diversity. TCRdb trimmed the raw reads at Q25, called clones with MiXCR and kept productive beta chains. All rows with the same CDR3 protein become a single entry with the most common DNA and genes. These V and J calls are TCRdb output, not the study's own analysis. The sample records about 1.7 million distinct CDR3 sequences, 28% of which are singletons. Roughly 8% of the sample rests with the top ten.

Here is what the overall study found, with its caveats: Estimates of total diversity from one million sequenced T cells were regarded as lower bounds and underestimates. Observed TCR beta diversity correlated strongly with the percentage of naive T cells measured by flow cytometry. Donor CMV infection status was unknown, potentially confounding age-related changes in expanded clonotypes. Compared with the aged group, more naive CD4+ T cells, fewer expanded clones and increased TCR diversity were shown by the long-lived group, suggesting age selection. Conclusive comparison of naive and antigen-experienced compartments was prevented by the profiling of bulk unsorted PBMCs. Observed TCR beta diversity per million T cells fell roughly linearly with age, and a significant reduction was already apparent by age around 40.

In this chain, TRBV5-4 is recombined with TRBJ1-1, with an unclear D gene assignment. The source material was blood. The TCR sequence derives from a woman aged 30 to 39 in good health. The DNA sequence follows: TGTGCCAGCAGCAGGAGGGCAGGGAACACTGAAGCTTTCTTT. Its protein is CASSRRAGNTEAFF.